This T cell receptor beta chain was identified during a study of blood T cell repertoires in COVID-19. Study summary: The origin of the acute and convalescent COVID-19 samples was the United States, Italy and Spain. Sample material is recorded as cDNA or gDNA derived from T cells, B-cell-depleted T cells, or PBMCs.

In the authors' methods: Estimation of nucleated cell counts relied on the amplification of reference gene primers. Clones were sequenced by immunoSEQ multiplex PCR, and TCRdb holds only the in-frame ones, with some missing. The D gene and trimming were derived from the DNA, and the V and J assignments and clone size from that table. This sample has about 150,000 clones, with more than 75% found just once. Germline V gives CDR1 KGHDR, CDR2 SFDVKD. J was trimmed by 1 base and V by 2 bases; bases with no gene match: 2. This CDR3 contains 16 residues. Sequencing input: peripheral blood. V usage is TRBV24-1 and J usage is TRBJ2-2, with 8 bases fitting TRBD1. This TCR came from a man aged 55 to 70 with acute or convalescent COVID-19. The chain's CDR3 is CATSDSGQGNTGELFF. The DNA for the CDR3 is TGTGCCACCAGTGATTCCGGACAGGGGAACACCGGGGAGCTGTTTTTT.